The 31 T cell receptor beta chains reported below all come from one sample, sequenced in a study of blood T cell repertoires in COVID-19. Libraries were prepared by immunoSEQ multiplex PCR; TCRdb keeps only in-frame clonotypes and omits some of them. The data hold fewer than 120,000 clones, with 85% to 90% observed a single time. What was sequenced was peripheral blood. These receptors came from a woman aged 45-59 years with acute or convalescent COVID-19.

The CDR3 region is CASSLGGGSGSTDTQYF. The DNA of the CDR3 is TGTGCCAGCAGCTTGGGTGGAGGTAGCGGAAGCACAGATACGCAGTATTTT. The chain links TRBV7-2 to TRBJ2-3, with a tentative D call TRBD2 (6 bases). This CDR3 region has 17 residues. Trimming took 3 bases from V and 0 from J, leaving 16 bases between them. Germline lookup yields CDR1 SGHTA and CDR2 FQGNSA.

CDR3 nucleotide sequence: TGTGCCAGTAGTATGGGGGCAGAGCAGTTCTTC. It yields the protein CASSMGAEQFF. The chain employs TRBV19 and TRBJ2-1; D is possibly TRBD1 (6 bases). Between the trimmed V and J ends, which lost 3 bases and 10 bases, there was a span of 7 bases. In germline, CDR1 is LNHDA, CDR2 SQIVND (reference sequence). This CDR3 is built from 11 residues.

The rearrangement uses TRBV19 and TRBJ1-5; 10 bases map to TRBD1. Per germline, CDR1 LNHDA and CDR2 SQIVND (reference sequence). This CDR3 contains 16 residues. J was trimmed by 2 bases and V by 1 base; bases with no gene match: 2. The CDR3, as DNA: TGTGCCAGTAGTATAGTAGGGACAGGGGGCAATCAGCCCCAGCATTTT. Translated, it gives CASSIVGTGGNQPQHF.

V and J are TRBV28 and TRBJ1-1, with D unclear. Germline CDR1 reads MDHEN; CDR2 reads SYDVKM. This CDR3 is 12 amino acids long. V dropped 4 bases and J dropped 3 bases, with 6 bases sitting between them. The CDR3 sequence: CASSSLDTEAFF. The CDR3 region has the DNA TGTGCCAGCAGTTCCCTCGACACTGAAGCTTTCTTT.

The chain employs TRBV6-6 and TRBJ1-5; 10 bases align to TRBD1. CDR3 length: 16 amino acids. Trimming at V came to 5 bases and at J to 5 bases, leaving 9 bases not matched to a gene. The germline V gene has CDR1 MNHNY and CDR2 SVGAGI (reference sequence). The CDR3 here is CASSPLDRGRDQPQHF. CDR3 nucleotides: TGTGCCAGCAGTCCCCTGGACAGGGGGAGAGATCAGCCCCAGCATTTT.

The CDR3 spells CASSDISGRNNEQFF. In nucleotides, the CDR3 is TGTGCCAGCAGTGACATAAGCGGACGAAACAATGAGCAGTTCTTC. This chain uses TRBV6-4 with TRBJ2-1; D is possibly TRBD2 (5 bases). This CDR3 has 15 amino acids. The germline V gene encodes CDR1 MRHNA and CDR2 SNTAGT. V was pared by 2 bases and J by 5 bases, with 13 bases between.

The V call is TRBV5-1, the J call TRBJ2-7, with a tentative D call TRBD2 (6 bases). The CDR3 consists of 14 residues. The V and J ends lost 4 bases and 4 bases respectively, with 15 bases between them. Germline V CDR1 and CDR2: SGHRS, YFSETQ. CDR3 region: CASSRLEGTYEQYF. Written as DNA, the CDR3 is TGCGCCAGCAGCCGATTGGAGGGGACTTACGAGCAGTACTTC.

The chain carries TRBV12-3 or TRBV12-4 and TRBJ2-5, with D uncertain. The CDR3 is 13 amino acids. The V gene lost 3 bases and the J gene lost 4 bases, with 9 bases spanning the gap. CDR3 DNA sequence: TGTGCCAGCAGTTTTATGGCTTCAGAGACCCAGTACTTC. Its protein is CASSFMASETQYF.

This clone was counted a few times. Other DNA sequences from this sample encode an identical CDR3 as well. This chain links TRBV27 with TRBJ2-7; maybe TRBD2 (5 bases). V was cut by 3 bases and J by 7 bases, with 13 bases left in between. The CDR3 consists of 13 residues. Germline V gene lookup returns CDR1 MNHEY and CDR2 SMNVEV (reference sequence). For the CDR3, the DNA is TGTGCCAGCAGTTTTGGACCGACGGGGGAGCAGTACTTC. It is translated as CASSFGPTGEQYF.

V and J are TRBV28 and TRBJ1-2, with TRBD1 as a possible D gene (5 bases). Germline V gene data show CDR1 as MDHEN and CDR2 as SYDVKM. The CDR3 extends over 15 amino acids. The V gene lost 4 bases and the J gene lost 2 bases, with 14 bases spanning the gap. CDR3 nucleotides: TGTGCCAGCAGTTCCCCAGGGACTCCGAACTATGGCTACACCTTC. Translated: CASSSPGTPNYGYTF.

The chain combines TRBV7-2 with TRBJ2-1; 15 nucleotides line up with TRBD2. V gave up 4 bases and J gave up 14 bases; unmatched junction bases: 6. This CDR3 comprises 14 residues. The germline gives CDR1 SGHTA, CDR2 FQGNSA. The CDR3 reads CASSSGLAGGREFF. CDR3 coding DNA: TGTGCCAGCAGCTCGGGACTAGCGGGGGGTAGGGAGTTCTTC.

The CDR3 DNA reads TGTGCCAGCAGTAAGGGAGCGCGGGATTCACCCCTCCACTTT. Translated: CASSKGARDSPLHF. V usage is TRBV2 and J usage is TRBJ1-6; D not resolved. There are 14 residues in the CDR3. V was shortened by 5 bases and J by 8 bases, with 13 bases between the two germline ends. The germline gives CDR1 SNHLY, CDR2 FYNNEI.

V is TRBV6-5 and J is TRBJ2-7; D possibly corresponds to TRBD2 (5 bases). CDR3 size: 15 residues. V was cut by 5 bases and J by 2 bases, with 16 bases left in between. The germline V gene encodes CDR1 MNHEY and CDR2 SVGAGI. CDR3 amino acids: CASSPRERPPYEQYF. The CDR3 nucleotides read TGTGCCAGCAGTCCAAGGGAGCGGCCGCCCTACGAGCAGTACTTC.

The gene calls are TRBV6-5 and TRBJ1-1; 7 bases fit TRBD1. This CDR3 contains 13 residues. CDR1 and CDR2 from the germline V gene are MNHEY and SVGAGI. V trimming: 6 bases; J trimming: 4 bases; junction bases outside the gene matches: 5. The CDR3 nucleotides read TGTGCCAGCAGAGAGACAGGGTTCACTGAAGCTTTCTTT. Translating it yields CASRETGFTEAFF.

The gene calls are TRBV4-1 and TRBJ2-7, with 14 bases fitting TRBD2. This CDR3 is built from 13 residues. Germline CDR1 is MGHRA and CDR2 is YSYEKL. The ends lost 5 bases at V and 6 bases at J; junction bases unmatched: 0. CDR3 sequence: CASSGLAGGEQYF. CDR3 nucleotide sequence: TGCGCCAGCAGCGGACTAGCGGGAGGCGAGCAGTACTTC.

The chain employs TRBV5-1 and TRBJ1-6; possibly TRBD1 for D (6 bases). The germline CDR1 and CDR2 sequences are SGHRS and YFSETQ. The CDR3 extends over 16 amino acids. Trimming pared 0 bases from V and 5 bases from J, leaving 12 bases between. Written as DNA, the CDR3 is TGCGCCAGCAGCTTGGATACAGGGTCGAATAATTCACCCCTCCACTTT. Its protein product is CASSLDTGSNNSPLHF.

The V and J genes are TRBV7-2 and TRBJ1-1; no clear D. This CDR3 is 14 amino acids long. V was pared by 4 bases and J by 0 bases, with 9 bases between. Looked up from germline, CDR1 is SGHTA and CDR2 is FQGNSA. The CDR3 DNA reads as TGTGCCAGCAGCTCCGGTCGTATGAACACTGAAGCTTTCTTT. Its protein product is CASSSGRMNTEAFF.

This clone came up a few times. V is TRBV2 and J is TRBJ2-1; 7 bases match TRBD1. V shed 5 bases and J 7 bases; nucleotides not matched to a gene: 2. The germline V gene encodes CDR1 SNHLY and CDR2 FYNNEI. The length of the CDR3 is 12 residues. In DNA form, the CDR3 reads TGTGCCAGCAGTCCACAGGGGAATGAGCAGTTCTTC. Its translation: CASSPQGNEQFF.

On this clone: One end of the junction varies from germline; a read error may be responsible. The J gene is TRBJ2-4, the V gene TRBV11-2, with a tentative D call TRBD1 (6 bases). The V gene's germline CDR1 is SGHAT and CDR2 FQNNGV. CDR3 length: 16 amino acids. CDR3 sequence (DNA): TGTGCCAGCAGCTCAGCAGGACAGCTAGCCAAAAATATTCAGTACTTC. It encodes CASSSAGQLAKNIQYF.

The V gene is TRBV14, the J gene TRBJ1-1; D remains unclear. CDR1 is SGHDN, CDR2 FVKESK, per germline. With 4 bases removed from V and 4 bases from J, the gap between germline ends came to 16 bases. This CDR3 comprises 15 residues. Here the CDR3 DNA reads TGTGCCAGCAGCCCCCACCAAGCAGGTAGCACTGAAGCTTTCTTT. Amino acids: CASSPHQAGSTEAFF.

The CDR3 nucleotides read TGTGCCAGCAGTCCAGGGCTGCCCTACGAGCAGTACTTC. Translating gives CASSPGLPYEQYF. The chain has TRBV27 and TRBJ2-7; D possibly corresponds to TRBD1 (5 bases). This CDR3 spans 13 amino acids. The V end lost 5 bases, the J end lost 2 bases, and 10 bases lay between the germline ends. CDR1 is MNHEY, CDR2 SMNVEV, per germline (reference sequence).

This sequence joins TRBV28 and TRBJ1-6, with TRBD1 matching 8 bases. V was clipped by 5 bases and J by 10 bases; unmatched bases: 7. Germline values: CDR1 MDHEN, CDR2 SYDVKM. CDR3 length: 14 amino acids. The CDR3 coding sequence is TGTGCCAGCAGTCCGGGACAGGAATGGTCACCCCTCCACTTT. Encoded protein: CASSPGQEWSPLHF.

The J gene is TRBJ2-3, the V gene TRBV6-5; TRBD2 agrees at 8 bases. V shed 11 bases, J shed 4 bases, and the junction held 8 bases outside the gene matches. From germline, CDR1 is MNHEY and CDR2 SVGAGI. CDR3 length equals 13 residues. Here the CDR3 reads CAATSGSSDTQYF. Written as DNA, the CDR3 is TGTGCCGCAACCAGCGGGAGTTCAGATACGCAGTATTTT.

The chain employs TRBV2 and TRBJ2-5; D is possibly TRBD1 (6 bases). Germline loops: CDR1 SNHLY, CDR2 FYNNEI. The V gene lost 6 bases and the J gene lost 2 bases, with 7 bases spanning the gap. CDR3 size: 12 residues. The CDR3 here is CASSTGQETQYF. CDR3 nucleotides: TGTGCCAGCAGCACAGGGCAAGAGACCCAGTACTTC.

V is TRBV10-2 and J is TRBJ2-5, with D maybe TRBD1 (6 bases). Germline lookup yields CDR1 WSHSY and CDR2 SAAADI. The ends were cut back, 10 bases at V and 3 bases at J, with 21 bases in the middle. The CDR3 is made up of 15 amino acids. This chain's CDR3 is CATTRGGLAEETQYF. The CDR3 DNA is TGCGCCACCACCAGGGGTGGGCTAGCCGAAGAGACCCAGTACTTC.

The chain is built from TRBV27 and TRBJ2-2, with TRBD1 matching over 10 bases. Germline loops: CDR1 MNHEY, CDR2 SMNVEV (reference sequence). The J segment lost 7 bases and the V segment lost 2 bases, leaving 7 bases of the junction unmatched. This CDR3 is 16 amino acids long. CDR3 protein: CASSLQTGGGGGELFF. The CDR3 DNA reads as TGTGCCAGCAGTTTACAGACAGGGGGCGGGGGCGGGGAGCTGTTTTTT.

V usage is TRBV24-1 and J usage is TRBJ1-2; 10 nucleotides line up with TRBD1. V lost 2 bases and J lost 8; bases outside the gene matches: 10. The CDR3 covers 16 residues. Germline CDR1 KGHDR, CDR2 SFDVKD. CDR3 amino acids: CATSDSLTGGLKGYTF. Here the CDR3 DNA reads TGTGCCACCAGTGATTCCCTGACAGGGGGCTTAAAAGGCTACACCTTC.

V and J are TRBV3-1 (or the pseudogene TRBV3-2) and TRBJ2-7; D perhaps matches TRBD1 (5 bases). The CDR3 extends over 14 amino acids. CDR1 LGHDT and CDR2 YNNKEL come from the germline V gene (reference sequence). V dropped 2 bases and J dropped 7 bases, with 15 bases sitting between them. CDR3 in amino acids: CASSQFHRSNEQYF. CDR3 DNA sequence: TGTGCCAGCAGCCAATTTCACAGGTCTAATGAGCAGTACTTC.

The chain uses TRBV5-1 and TRBJ2-7; TRBD1 aligns across 8 bases. CDR3 length: 14 amino acids. The J segment lost 3 bases and the V segment lost 4 bases, leaving 6 bases of the junction unmatched. CDR1 and CDR2 from the germline V gene are SGHRS and YFSETQ. CDR3 loop: CASSVGTGLYEQYF. CDR3 coding DNA: TGCGCCAGCAGCGTCGGGACAGGCCTCTACGAGCAGTACTTC.

J is TRBJ2-1 and V is TRBV11-3, with D possibly being TRBD2 (6 bases). The germline gives CDR1 SGHNT, CDR2 YENEEA. The V and J ends lost 3 bases and 4 bases respectively, with 13 bases between them. The CDR3 is made up of 15 amino acids. The CDR3 sequence is CASSLRGGQYNEQFF. The CDR3 coding sequence is TGTGCCAGCAGCTTGCGGGGAGGTCAATACAATGAGCAGTTCTTC.

In its sample, this clone was seen once. The V call is TRBV18, the J call TRBJ2-7; 11 bases line up with TRBD2. The CDR3 length is 14 residues. J gave up 6 bases and V 2 bases, and 3 bases lay outside the gene matches. The V gene's germline CDR1 is KGHSH and CDR2 LQKENI. Here the CDR3 reads CASSPASGRFEQYF. The CDR3 DNA is TGTGCCAGCTCACCAGCTAGCGGGAGGTTCGAGCAGTACTTC. Drawing the rest from reference TRBV18 and TRBJ2-7, the complete variable domain is NAGVMQNPRHLVRRRGQEARLRCSPMKGHSHVYWYRQLPEEGLKFMVYLQKENIIDESGMPKERFSAEFPKEGPSILRIQQVVRGDSAAYFCASSPASGRFEQYFGPGTRLTVT.